The sequence of this T cell receptor (beta chain) was determined in a study of blood T cells in healthy people across ages. A second PCR, run for roughly 7 to 11 cycles, used a sample-barcoded 5' primer plus a J-beta primer mix. With 12 random nucleotides, a template-switch adaptor tagged each individual cDNA molecule. TCRdb redid the calling of the 5' RACE reads with MiXCR, one entry per CDR3 protein. The repertoire holds around 780,000 distinct CDR3 sequences, with around a quarter as singletons. About this clonotype itself: What it binds is unknown.

Study-wide results and limits: Diversity was higher, and naive CD4+ cells more numerous, in long-lived donors than in aged donors. With age, beta diversity per million T cells declined roughly linearly, significantly by approximately 41.

Germline assignment: CDR1 LNHDA and CDR2 SQIVND (reference sequence). CDR3 size: 14 residues. The V end lost 8 bases, the J end lost 4 bases, and 14 bases lay between the germline ends. The data also belong to a second study, concerning T cells of mothers and their children. Per that paper: Both sample barcodes and 2-4 random nucleotides came from the M1S primer of the second PCR.

Specimen: blood. The rearrangement links TRBV19 to TRBJ2-2, with D unclear. The TCR originated in a boy aged 5 to 17 in good health. CDR3: CASSPRSSTGELFF. In DNA, the CDR3 is TGTGCCAGTTCCCCACGGTCGTCCACCGGGGAGCTGTTTTTT.